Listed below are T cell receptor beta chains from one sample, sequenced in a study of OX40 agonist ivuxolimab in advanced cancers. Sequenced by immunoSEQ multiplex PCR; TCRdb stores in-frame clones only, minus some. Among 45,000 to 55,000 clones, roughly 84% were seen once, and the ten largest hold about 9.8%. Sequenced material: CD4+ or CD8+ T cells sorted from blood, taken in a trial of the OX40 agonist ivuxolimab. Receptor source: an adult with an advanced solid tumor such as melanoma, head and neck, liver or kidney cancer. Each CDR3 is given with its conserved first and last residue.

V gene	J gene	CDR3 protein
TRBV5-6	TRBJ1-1	CASSRPPLAFF
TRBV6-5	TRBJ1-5	CASRERQGFQPQHF
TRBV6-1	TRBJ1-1	CASSEGGTVYTEAFF
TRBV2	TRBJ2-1	CASSEALRTSGINEQFF
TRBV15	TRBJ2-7	CATSRGRSTPNSPYF
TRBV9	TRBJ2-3	CASSVAGDLTDTQYF
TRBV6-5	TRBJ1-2	CASRQGHNYGYTF
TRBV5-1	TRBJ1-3	CASSLGTIERNTIYF
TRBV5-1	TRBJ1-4	CASSPSRTGGEKLFF
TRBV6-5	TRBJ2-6	CASSLRFLPGANVLTF
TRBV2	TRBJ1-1	CASRGDTTEAFF
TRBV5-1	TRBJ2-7	CASSLAGGESVNEQYF
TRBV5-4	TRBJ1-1	CASSFDSTEAFF
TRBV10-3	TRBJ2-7	CATQDDSYEQYF
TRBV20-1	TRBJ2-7	CSAWEGEQYF
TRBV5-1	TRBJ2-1	CASSWLDPSDPNNEQFF
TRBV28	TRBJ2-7	CASSLILSSYEQYF
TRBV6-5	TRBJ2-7	CASSYSRTETYEQYF
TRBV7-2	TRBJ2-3	CASSSGGSDTQYF
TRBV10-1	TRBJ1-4	CASSESAVNEKLFF
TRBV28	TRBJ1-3	CASRFAVARLRRNTIYF
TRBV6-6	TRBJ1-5	CASSFRASSQPQHF
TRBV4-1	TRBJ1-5	CASSSLQGNQPQHF
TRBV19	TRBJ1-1	CASSMAANTEAFF
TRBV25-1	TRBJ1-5	CASSPTEAPNQPQHF
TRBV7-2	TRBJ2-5	CASSLRTGGETQYF
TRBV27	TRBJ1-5	CASSPKWGQPQHF
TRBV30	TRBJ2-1	CAWSMEGEQFF
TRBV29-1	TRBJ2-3	CSVEGGNSRAAQYF
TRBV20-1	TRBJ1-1	CSRAGTEAFF
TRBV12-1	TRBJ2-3	CASSSGLAPSTDTQYF
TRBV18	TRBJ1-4	CASGESGEKLFF
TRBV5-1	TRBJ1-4	CASSLGATNEKLFF
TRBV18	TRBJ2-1	CASSAGTGAYNEQFF
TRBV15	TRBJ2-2	CATSTLSITERGTGELFF
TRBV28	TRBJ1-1	CASSPLAGFNTEAFF
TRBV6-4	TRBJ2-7	CASSDPDRGPYEQYF
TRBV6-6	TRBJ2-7	CASTDSGRASYEQYF
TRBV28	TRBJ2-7	CASSLQSSYEQYF
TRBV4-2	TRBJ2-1	CASSQDSGEQFF
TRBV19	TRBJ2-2	CASSIAGATGELFF
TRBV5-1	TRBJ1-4	CASSLNGASEKLFF
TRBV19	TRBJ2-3	CASSNNRDSYLDTQYF
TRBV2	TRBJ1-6	CASSLGQGIHTLHF
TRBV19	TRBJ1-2	CASSIQGSSGYTF
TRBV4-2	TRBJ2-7	CASSQANEQYF
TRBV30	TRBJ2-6	CAWSVRGSGANVLTF
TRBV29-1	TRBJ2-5	CSVKGGGETQYF